The clone carrying this TCR beta chain has more than one count but fewer than ten. The data were obtained in a study of immune characterization of retroperitoneal liposarcoma. TCRdb re-analysed the PCR reads in MiXCR, keeping a single row per CDR3 protein. The sample lists approximately 11,000 distinct CDR3 sequences; 20% to 30% were seen once. Germline-derived CDR1 and CDR2 are LGHDT and YNNKEL (reference sequence). Trimming removed 0 bases from V and 2 bases from J, with 9 bases in between. The CDR3 extends over 15 amino acids. The sequenced material came from blood. The TCR originated in a male donor with retroperitoneal liposarcoma. The V call is TRBV3-1, the J call TRBJ2-3, with D perhaps TRBD2 (5 bases). The CDR3: CASSQDQRYTDTQYF. The CDR3 DNA reads TGTGCCAGCAGCCAAGATCAGCGGTACACAGATACGCAGTATTTT.